The 8 T cell receptor beta chains below were found in one sample sequenced in a study of blood T cell repertoires in COVID-19. This table comes from immunoSEQ multiplex PCR, and its TCRdb copy is limited to in-frame clones, with some not included. Of approximately 120,000 clones in the sample, approximately 83% were seen once. Sequencing input: peripheral blood. The source is a man between 60 and 75 years old with acute or convalescent COVID-19.

This chain connects TRBV28 to TRBJ1-1; 8 bases line up with TRBD1. This CDR3 spans 17 amino acids. From germline, CDR1 is MDHEN and CDR2 SYDVKM. Trimming cost V 5 bases and J 1 base; bases outside gene matches: 12. CDR3 residues: CASSGVTGAVANTEAFF. CDR3 nucleotides: TGTGCCAGCAGTGGTGTGACAGGGGCCGTAGCGAACACTGAAGCTTTCTTT.

J is TRBJ2-7 and V is TRBV18, with 12 bases that match TRBD1. Germline-derived CDR1 and CDR2 are KGHSH and LQKENI. The V and J ends lost 3 bases and 5 bases, in that order; junction bases with no gene match: 2. The CDR3 has 14 residues. The CDR3 sequence: CASSPGTGGDEQYF. CDR3 DNA: TGTGCCAGCTCACCTGGGACAGGGGGCGACGAGCAGTACTTC.

Concerning this clone itself: Other DNA sequences in this sample translate to the same CDR3. This chain joins TRBV9 and TRBJ2-5; 11 nucleotides align to TRBD2. This CDR3 has 15 amino acids. Losses at the gene ends were 4 bases for V and 2 bases for J; bases not matched to a gene: 4. In germline, CDR1 is SGDLS, CDR2 YYNGEE. In DNA, the CDR3 is TGTGCCAGCAGCCCGAGACTAGCGGGACAAGAGACCCAGTACTTC. Its protein product is CASSPRLAGQETQYF.

The chain couples TRBV7-9 to TRBJ1-4; 7 bases map to TRBD1. Germline CDR1 and CDR2: SEHNR and FQNEAQ (reference sequence). The length of the CDR3 is 16 residues. The junction had 6 bases not matched to a gene; V was cut back by 5 bases and J by 0 bases. The CDR3 DNA sequence: TGTGCCAGCAGCACTGGGACAGTCGCAACTAATGAAAAACTGTTTTTT. Translated, it gives CASSTGTVATNEKLFF.

The V and J genes are TRBV27 and TRBJ2-2, with unresolved D. The CDR3 has 15 residues. V lost 0 bases, J lost 3 bases, and 8 bases lay in between. In germline, CDR1 is MNHEY, CDR2 SMNVEV (reference sequence). CDR3 sequence reads: CASSLSATYTGELFF. Written as DNA, the CDR3 is TGTGCCAGCAGTTTATCGGCGACTTACACCGGGGAGCTGTTTTTT.

The chain recombines TRBV11-3 with TRBJ2-2; TRBD1 might be the D (6 bases). Per germline, CDR1 SGHNT and CDR2 YENEEA. The CDR3 loop spans 15 amino acids. V was clipped by 5 bases and J by 0 bases, with 10 bases between them. The CDR3 region has the DNA TGTGCCAGCAGCCAAGGGGGAACGAACACCGGGGAGCTGTTTTTT. Amino acid sequence: CASSQGGTNTGELFF. The full variable domain, completed using reference TRBV11-3 and TRBJ2-2, is EAGVVQSPRYKIIEKKQPVAFWCNPISGHNTLYWYLQNLGQGPELLIRYENEEAVDDSQLPKDRFSAERLKGVDSTLKIQPAELGDSAVYLCASSQGGTNTGELFFGEGSRLTVL.

V is TRBV7-2 and J is TRBJ1-5; tentative D call: TRBD1 (6 bases). The CDR3 is made up of 16 amino acids. V was trimmed by 1 base and J by 3 bases, leaving 13 bases between them. Germline CDR1 and CDR2: SGHTA and FQGNSA. The DNA for the CDR3 is TGTGCCAGCAGCTTAGAAGACAGGAGGTCCAATCAGCCCCAGCATTTT. This gives the protein CASSLEDRRSNQPQHF.

The chain links TRBV5-4 to TRBJ2-6, with a possible D match to TRBD1 (6 bases). Trimming left V 3 bases short and J 0 bases short, with 10 bases between. Germline V gene lookup returns CDR1 SGHNT and CDR2 YYREEE (reference sequence). The CDR3 covers 16 residues. This CDR3 is CASSSTGLSGANVLTF. The DNA for the CDR3 is TGTGCCAGCAGCTCGACAGGACTCTCTGGGGCCAACGTCCTGACTTTC.